This TCR beta chain comes out of a study of beta chain features in type 1 diabetes. Study findings and constraints: All four CD4+ subsets of Type 1 diabetes patients contained TCRB CDR3s that were moderately but significantly shorter. Here, the possible influence of HLA type (on TCRB rearrangement) remained unresolved. Sequencing of cDNA might inflate the share of cells that strongly express TCR.

As regards this clone: What it binds is not known.

Every bit of the isolated RNA underwent reverse transcription, so sequencing read expressed TCRB transcripts. Repertoires were generated with immunoSEQ multiplex PCR, while TCRdb's copy carries only in-frame clones and drops some. The sample has 200,000 to 300,000 clones; over 20% are singletons. Germline V CDR1 and CDR2: SGHDT, YYEEEE. The V and J ends lost 0 bases and 6 bases respectively, with 15 bases between them. The CDR3 runs to 15 residues. The clonotype was recovered from a woman in her thirties or forties with type 1 diabetes. The chain joins TRBV5-6 to TRBJ1-2, with D unclear. Source material: naive CD4+ T cells from blood. CDR3 DNA sequence: TGTGCCAGCAGCTTGGCCCCGCGGGTAGCGAATGGCTACACCTTC. Amino acids: CASSLAPRVANGYTF.